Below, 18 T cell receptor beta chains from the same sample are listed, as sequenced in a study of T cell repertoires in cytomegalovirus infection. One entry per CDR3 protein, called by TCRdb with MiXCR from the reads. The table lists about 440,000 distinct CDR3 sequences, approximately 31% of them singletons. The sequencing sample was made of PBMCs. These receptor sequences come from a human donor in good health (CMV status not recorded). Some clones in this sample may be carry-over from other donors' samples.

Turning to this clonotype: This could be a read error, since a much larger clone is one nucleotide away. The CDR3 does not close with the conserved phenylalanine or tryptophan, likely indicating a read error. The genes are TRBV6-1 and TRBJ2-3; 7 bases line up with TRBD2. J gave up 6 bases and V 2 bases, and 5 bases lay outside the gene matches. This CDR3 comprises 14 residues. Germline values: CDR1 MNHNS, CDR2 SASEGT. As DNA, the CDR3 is TGTGCCAGCAGTGAATGGCGGGGGAGTGATACGCAGTATTTG. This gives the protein CASSEWRGSDTQYL.

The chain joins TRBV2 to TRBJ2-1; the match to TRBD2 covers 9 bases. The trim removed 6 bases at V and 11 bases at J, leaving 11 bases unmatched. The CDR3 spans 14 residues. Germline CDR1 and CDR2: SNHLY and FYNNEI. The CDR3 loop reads CASRRGGGARKQFF. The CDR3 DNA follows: TGTGCCAGCAGAAGGGGCGGGGGGGCCCGAAAGCAGTTCTTC.

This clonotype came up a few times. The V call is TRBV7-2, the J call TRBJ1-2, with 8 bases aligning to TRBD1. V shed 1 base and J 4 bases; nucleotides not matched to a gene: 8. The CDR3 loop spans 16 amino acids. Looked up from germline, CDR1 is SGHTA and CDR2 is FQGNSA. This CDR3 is CASSLVAAGGPYGYTF. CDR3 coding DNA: TGTGCCAGCAGCTTAGTTGCGGCAGGGGGCCCCTATGGCTACACCTTC.

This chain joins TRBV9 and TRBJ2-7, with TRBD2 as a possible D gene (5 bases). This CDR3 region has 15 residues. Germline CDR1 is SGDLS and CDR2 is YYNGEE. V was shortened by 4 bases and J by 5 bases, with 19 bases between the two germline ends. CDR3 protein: CASSIGVASGDEQYF. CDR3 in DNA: TGTGCCAGCAGCATTGGGGTAGCAAGCGGCGACGAGCAGTACTTC.

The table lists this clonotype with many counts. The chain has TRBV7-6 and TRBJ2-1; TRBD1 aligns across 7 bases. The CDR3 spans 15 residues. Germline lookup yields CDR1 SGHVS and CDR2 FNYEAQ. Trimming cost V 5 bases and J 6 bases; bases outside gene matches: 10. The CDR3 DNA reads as TGTGCCAGCAGCGGAAGAGGGGGCCCGATCAATGAGCAGTTCTTC. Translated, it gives CASSGRGGPINEQFF.

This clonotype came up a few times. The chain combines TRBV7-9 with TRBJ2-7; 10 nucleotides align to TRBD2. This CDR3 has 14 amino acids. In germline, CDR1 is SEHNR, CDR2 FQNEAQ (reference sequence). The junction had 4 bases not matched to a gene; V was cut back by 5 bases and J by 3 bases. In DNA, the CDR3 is TGTGCCAGCAGCCTGCCTAGCGGGAGCTACGAGCAGTACTTC. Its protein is CASSLPSGSYEQYF.

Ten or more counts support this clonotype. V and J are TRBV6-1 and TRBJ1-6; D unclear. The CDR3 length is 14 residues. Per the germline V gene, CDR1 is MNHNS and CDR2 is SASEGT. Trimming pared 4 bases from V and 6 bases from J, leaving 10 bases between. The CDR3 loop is CASSVATVNSPLHF. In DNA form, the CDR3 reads TGTGCCAGCAGTGTGGCGACTGTTAATTCACCCCTCCACTTT.

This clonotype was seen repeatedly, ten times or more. This chain's CDR3 is CASSRGGGDPQHF. In DNA, the CDR3 is TGTGCCAGCAGTCGAGGGGGGGGAGATCCCCAGCATTTT. V is TRBV7-6 and J is TRBJ1-5; D might be TRBD1 (6 bases). The CDR3 runs 13 residues. The V gene's germline CDR1 is SGHVS and CDR2 FNYEAQ. Trimming pared 6 bases from V and 10 bases from J, leaving 16 bases between.

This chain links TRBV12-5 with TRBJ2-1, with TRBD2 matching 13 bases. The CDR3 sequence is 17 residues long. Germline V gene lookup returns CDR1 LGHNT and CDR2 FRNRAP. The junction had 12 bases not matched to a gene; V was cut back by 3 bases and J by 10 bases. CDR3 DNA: TGTGCTAGTGGTTTCTATGCGGGACTAGCGGGGAGTTTCGAGCAGTTCTTC. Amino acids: CASGFYAGLAGSFEQFF.

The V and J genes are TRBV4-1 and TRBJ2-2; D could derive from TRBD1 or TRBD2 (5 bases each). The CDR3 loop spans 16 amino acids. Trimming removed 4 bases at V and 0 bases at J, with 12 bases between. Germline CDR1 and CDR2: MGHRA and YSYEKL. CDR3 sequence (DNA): TGCGCCAGCAGCCCCCTCGGGGCTTCGAACACCGGGGAGCTGTTTTTT. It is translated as CASSPLGASNTGELFF.

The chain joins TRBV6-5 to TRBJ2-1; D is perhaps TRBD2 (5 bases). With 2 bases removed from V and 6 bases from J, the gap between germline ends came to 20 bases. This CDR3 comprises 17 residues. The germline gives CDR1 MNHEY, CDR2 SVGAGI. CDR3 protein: CASSYTLTGIAPNEQFF. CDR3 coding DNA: TGTGCCAGCAGTTACACCCTCACGGGGATAGCACCCAATGAGCAGTTCTTC.

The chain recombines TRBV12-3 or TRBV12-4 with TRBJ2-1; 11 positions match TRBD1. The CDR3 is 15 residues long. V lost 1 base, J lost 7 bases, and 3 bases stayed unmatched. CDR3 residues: CASSLGTGGPNEQFF. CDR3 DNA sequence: TGTGCCAGCAGTTTAGGGACAGGGGGCCCAAATGAGCAGTTCTTC.

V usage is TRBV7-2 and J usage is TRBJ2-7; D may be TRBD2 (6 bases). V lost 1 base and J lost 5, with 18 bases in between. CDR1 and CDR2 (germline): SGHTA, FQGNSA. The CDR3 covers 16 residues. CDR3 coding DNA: TGTGCCAGCAGCTTAGGAGACGGCCCCCGGAGGGACGAGCAGTACTTC. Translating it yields CASSLGDGPRRDEQYF.

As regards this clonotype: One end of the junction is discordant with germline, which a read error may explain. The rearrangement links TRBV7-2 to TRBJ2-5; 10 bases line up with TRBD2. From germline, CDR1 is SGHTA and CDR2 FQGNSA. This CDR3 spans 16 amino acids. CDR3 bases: TGTGCCAGCAGCTTAGGACTAGCGGGTATCCAAGAGACCCAGTCCTTC. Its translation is CASSLGLAGIQETQSF.

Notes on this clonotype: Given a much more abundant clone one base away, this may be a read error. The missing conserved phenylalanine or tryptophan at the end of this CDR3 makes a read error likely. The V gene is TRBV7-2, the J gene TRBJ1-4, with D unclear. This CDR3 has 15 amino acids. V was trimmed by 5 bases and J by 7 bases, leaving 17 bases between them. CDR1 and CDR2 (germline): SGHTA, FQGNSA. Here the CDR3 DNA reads TGTGCCAGCAGCCAGGACTGGATTATATCTGAAAAACTGTTTTTG. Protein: CASSQDWIISEKLFL.

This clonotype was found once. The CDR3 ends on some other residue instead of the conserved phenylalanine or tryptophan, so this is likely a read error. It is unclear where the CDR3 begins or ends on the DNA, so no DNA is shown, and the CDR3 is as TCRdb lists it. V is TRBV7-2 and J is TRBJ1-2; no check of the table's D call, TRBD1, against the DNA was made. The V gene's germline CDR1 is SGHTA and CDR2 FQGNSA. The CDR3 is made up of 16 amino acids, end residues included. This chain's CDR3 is CASSPGQVVGYYGYTL.

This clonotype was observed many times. The CDR3 DNA is TGTGCCAGCAGCCCCCCCTCGTTATTAAGGGAAGCTTTCTTT. This gives the protein CASSPPSLLREAFF. The chain combines TRBV11-2 with TRBJ1-1; no reliable D call. Trimming pared 5 bases from V and 8 bases from J, leaving 18 bases between. The CDR3 is made up of 14 amino acids. Germline values: CDR1 SGHAT, CDR2 FQNNGV. The full variable domain, rest sourced from reference TRBV11-2 and TRBJ1-1, is EAGVAQSPRYKIIEKRQSVAFWCNPISGHATLYWYQQILGQGPKLLIQFQNNGVVDDSQLPKDRFSAERLKGVDSTLKIQPAKLEDSAVYLCASSPPSLLREAFFGQGTRLTVV.

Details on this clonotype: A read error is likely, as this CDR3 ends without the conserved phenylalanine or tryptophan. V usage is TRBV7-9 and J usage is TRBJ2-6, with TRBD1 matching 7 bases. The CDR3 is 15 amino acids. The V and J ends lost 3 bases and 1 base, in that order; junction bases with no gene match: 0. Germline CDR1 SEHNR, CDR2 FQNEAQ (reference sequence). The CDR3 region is CASSLGQSGANVLTL. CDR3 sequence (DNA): TGTGCCAGCAGCTTGGGACAGTCTGGGGCCAACGTCCTGACTTTA.